These 24 T cell receptor beta chains were all obtained from the same sample, sequenced in a study of cytomegalovirus exposure and HLA in healthy donors. Primers included in the PCR were 60 Vbeta and 13 Jbeta primers. Sequencing was performed with immunoSEQ multiplex PCR; in TCRdb, only in-frame clones are kept and a portion is missing. The sample shows 100,000 to 150,000 clones, around three quarters of them seen only once. Sequencing used PBMCs. The receptors stem from a young man in good health and CMV-seropositive.

The chain combines TRBV6-1 with TRBJ1-5; 8 bases match TRBD1. The CDR3 runs to 15 residues. Germline values: CDR1 MNHNS, CDR2 SASEGT. V was clipped by 5 bases and J by 1 base; unmatched bases: 4. The CDR3 region has the DNA TGTGCCAGCAGTCAGTGGGACAGGAGCAATCAGCCCCAGCATTTT. Amino acid sequence: CASSQWDRSNQPQHF.

The chain joins TRBV29-1 to TRBJ2-1, with D perhaps matching TRBD1 (6 bases). V was trimmed by 3 bases and J by 8 bases, leaving 14 bases between them. The CDR3 loop spans 13 amino acids. Germline assignment: CDR1 SQVTM and CDR2 ANQGSEA. The DNA for the CDR3 is TGCAGCGTTGAGGGCACAGGGTTAGATGAGCAGTTCTTC. It is translated as CSVEGTGLDEQFF.

The chain employs TRBV27 and TRBJ2-2; D might be TRBD2 (5 bases). The CDR3 runs to 15 residues. Trimming took 2 bases from V and 3 from J, leaving 10 bases between them. From germline, CDR1 is MNHEY and CDR2 SMNVEV (reference sequence). The CDR3 DNA reads as TGTGCCAGCAGTTTAACCAGCGGCGACACCGGGGAGCTGTTTTTT. It yields the protein CASSLTSGDTGELFF.

This clone was picked up a small number of times. V gene TRBV5-1 combines with J gene TRBJ2-1; tentative D call: TRBD2 (5 bases). The CDR3 sequence is 15 residues long. Germline CDR1 reads SGHRS; CDR2 reads YFSETQ. Deletions cut 4 bases from V and 2 bases from J, with 13 bases between. CDR3 residues: CASSREQGTYNEQFF. Here the CDR3 DNA reads TGCGCCAGCAGCCGGGAACAAGGAACCTACAATGAGCAGTTCTTC.

This sequence joins TRBV28 and TRBJ1-2; possible D gene TRBD1, 6 bases. Germline CDR1 and CDR2: MDHEN and SYDVKM. Trimming left V 3 bases short and J 2 bases short, with 10 bases between. There are 14 residues in the CDR3. This CDR3 is CASSFPGENYGYTF. The CDR3 nucleotides read TGTGCCAGCAGTTTCCCAGGGGAAAACTATGGCTACACCTTC.

This chain links TRBV6-6 with TRBJ2-7, with 11 bases aligning to TRBD1. The CDR3 totals 16 residues. V trimming: 5 bases; J trimming: 1 base; junction bases outside the gene matches: 7. Germline V gives CDR1 MNHNY, CDR2 SVGAGI (reference sequence). CDR3 DNA sequence: TGTGCCAGCAGTCCCCCCGGGACAGGGGGTTCCTACGAGCAGTACTTC. This codes for CASSPPGTGGSYEQYF.

As DNA, the CDR3 is TGTGCCAGCAGCGCCCGGGACACCATATATTTT. This translates into CASSARDTIYF. V usage is TRBV7-8 and J usage is TRBJ1-3; D not certain. This CDR3 has 11 amino acids. The V and J ends lost 5 bases and 8 bases respectively, with 7 bases between them. Per the germline V gene, CDR1 is SGHVS and CDR2 is FQNEAQ.

This clone has just a few counts. The chain is built from TRBV4-1 and TRBJ2-3; 10 bases agree with TRBD2. V gave up 1 base and J gave up 3 bases; unmatched junction bases: 7. Per the germline V gene, CDR1 is MGHRA and CDR2 is YSYEKL. CDR3 size: 17 residues. Here the CDR3 reads CASSQGGSGGTTDTQYF. In DNA, the CDR3 is TGCGCCAGCAGCCAAGGGGGTAGCGGGGGGACGACAGATACGCAGTATTTT.

The genes are TRBV5-1 and TRBJ2-7; 11 bases line up with TRBD1. The CDR3 extends over 19 amino acids. Germline CDR1 reads SGHRS; CDR2 reads YFSETQ. V trimming: 4 bases; J trimming: 1 base; junction bases outside the gene matches: 16. The chain's CDR3 is CASSAGTGGLGIMSYEQYF. CDR3 in DNA: TGCGCCAGCAGCGCTGGGACAGGGGGTTTGGGTATTATGTCCTACGAGCAGTACTTC. Based on the CDR3 plus reference TRBV5-1 and TRBJ2-7, the full variable domain is KAGVTQTPRYLIKTRGQQVTLSCSPISGHRSVSWYQQTPGQGLQFLFEYFSETQRNKGNFPGRFSGRQFSNSRSEMNVSTLELGDSALYLCASSAGTGGLGIMSYEQYFGPGTRLTVT.

The chain joins TRBV5-1 to TRBJ2-2; D call uncertain. Per the germline V gene, CDR1 is SGHRS and CDR2 is YFSETQ. CDR3 length: 14 residues. V lost 2 bases, J lost 6 bases, and 11 bases lay in between. CDR3 sequence (DNA): TGCGCCAGCAGCTTCCTTTCTAGTGCCGGGGAGCTGTTTTTT. This sequence encodes CASSFLSSAGELFF.

On this clone: Other DNA sequences in this specimen translate into the identical CDR3. The chain links TRBV19 to TRBJ1-6, with D uncertain. Germline lookup yields CDR1 LNHDA and CDR2 SQIVND (reference sequence). The CDR3 contains 13 residues. The ends were cut back, 7 bases at V and 9 bases at J, with 13 bases in the middle. CDR3 sequence: CASTLAWSSPLHF. The CDR3 coding sequence is TGTGCCAGTACCCTCGCCTGGAGTTCACCCCTCCACTTT.

This chain connects TRBV6-7 to TRBJ1-5, with a possible D match to TRBD1 (5 bases). TRBV6-7 is known as an ORF, though its function is uncertain. V lost 5 bases and J 4 bases, leaving 18 bases between the germline ends. This CDR3 is 16 amino acids long. CDR3 loop: CASSDDPGDSNQPQHF. As DNA, the CDR3 is TGTGCCAGCAGTGATGACCCGGGGGACTCAAATCAGCCCCAGCATTTT.

The gene calls are TRBV7-6 and TRBJ2-5; TRBD2 matches 8 bases. The CDR3 is 13 residues long. V lost 5 bases, J lost 4 bases, and 3 bases stayed unmatched. The germline gives CDR1 SGHVS, CDR2 FNYEAQ. CDR3 sequence: CASSPTSGETQYF. The CDR3 nucleotides are TGTGCCAGCAGCCCTACTAGCGGAGAGACCCAGTACTTC.

The chain joins TRBV14 to TRBJ1-1; tentatively, D is TRBD1 (5 bases). The CDR3 is 18 residues long. The V end lost 3 bases, the J end lost 4 bases, and 24 bases lay between the germline ends. Germline values: CDR1 SGHDN, CDR2 FVKESK. CDR3 sequence reads: CASSQFNWKDAGSTEAFF. As DNA, the CDR3 is TGTGCCAGCAGCCAGTTCAATTGGAAGGACGCAGGGTCCACTGAAGCTTTCTTT.

A single count supports this clone. This chain connects TRBV5-1 to TRBJ2-5; a possible D gene is TRBD1 (5 bases). The V end was cut by 4 bases, the J end by 2 bases, with 18 bases between. The CDR3 is 16 amino acids. Germline loops: CDR1 SGHRS, CDR2 YFSETQ. The CDR3 protein is CASSLGSQGLQETQYF. The CDR3 DNA reads TGCGCCAGCAGCCTGGGGTCCCAGGGCCTACAAGAGACCCAGTACTTC.

This chain uses TRBV28 with TRBJ2-2; TRBD2 matches 8 bases. The CDR3 runs to 16 residues. Germline V gene lookup returns CDR1 MDHEN and CDR2 SYDVKM. With V trimmed by 4 bases and J by 4 bases, 8 bases remained unmatched. The CDR3: CASSYSGGAGTGELFF. CDR3 DNA sequence: TGTGCCAGCAGTTATTCGGGGGGGGCGGGCACCGGGGAGCTGTTTTTT.

The chain carries TRBV7-3 and TRBJ2-1, with 9 bases aligning to TRBD2. This CDR3 comprises 15 residues. The V segment lost 2 bases and the J segment 5 bases; nucleotides outside the gene matches: 4. Germline V gene data show CDR1 as SGHTA and CDR2 as FQGTGA. The CDR3 region has the DNA TGTGCCAGCAGCTTAGATAGCGGGGGAAACAATGAGCAGTTCTTC. Translated, it gives CASSLDSGGNNEQFF. Filled out from reference TRBV7-3 and TRBJ2-1, the complete variable domain reads GAGVSQTPSNKVTEKGKYVELRCDPISGHTALYWYRQSLGQGPEFLIYFQGTGAADDSGLPNDRFFAVRPEGSVSTLKIQRTERGDSAVYLCASSLDSGGNNEQFFGPGTRLTVL.

The V and J genes are TRBV6-5 and TRBJ1-2, with D maybe TRBD1 (6 bases). V was cut by 6 bases and J by 6 bases, with 17 bases left in between. The CDR3 totals 14 residues. Germline V gene data show CDR1 as MNHEY and CDR2 as SVGAGI. As DNA, the CDR3 is TGTGCCAGCAGCGCCTGGGGAGGGGGGGATGGCTACACCTTC. Protein sequence: CASSAWGGGDGYTF.

The rearrangement joins TRBV12-5 to TRBJ2-3; TRBD2 aligns across 14 bases. The CDR3 runs to 17 residues. CDR1 and CDR2 (germline): LGHNT, FRNRAP. Losses at the gene ends were 4 bases for V and 0 bases for J; bases not matched to a gene: 3. The CDR3 DNA reads TGTGCTAGTGGTTCGACTAGCGGGGGGGGAAGCACAGATACGCAGTATTTT. This codes for CASGSTSGGGSTDTQYF.

This clone showed up just a few times. The V and J genes are TRBV21-1 and TRBJ1-5. TRBV21-1 is shown as a pseudogene. CDR3 length: 15 residues. The CDR3 nucleotides are TGTGCCAGCAGCAATTTAGGGAGAGGCGGTCAGCCCCAGCATTTT. Amino acids: CASSNLGRGGQPQHF.

The genes are TRBV10-1 and TRBJ2-7, with 8 bases aligning to TRBD1. Looked up from germline, CDR1 is WNHNN and CDR2 is SYGVQD (reference sequence). J gave up 3 bases and V 5 bases, and 6 bases lay outside the gene matches. This CDR3 is built from 14 residues. CDR3 in amino acids: CASSQGASGYEQYF. The CDR3 coding sequence is TGCGCCAGCAGTCAGGGGGCGTCAGGCTACGAGCAGTACTTC.

The rearrangement links TRBV7-6 to TRBJ2-2; 7 bases match TRBD1. Looked up from germline, CDR1 is SGHVS and CDR2 is FNYEAQ. This CDR3 region has 19 residues. J was trimmed by 6 bases and V by 5 bases; bases with no gene match: 21. The CDR3, as DNA: TGTGCCAGCAGCGTAATAACCGGGACAGTACTTAAGGAGGCCGGGGAGCTGTTTTTT. It is translated as CASSVITGTVLKEAGELFF.

The chain uses TRBV5-6 and TRBJ2-2; tentatively, D is TRBD1 (5 bases). Per the germline V gene, CDR1 is SGHDT and CDR2 is YYEEEE. V lost 4 bases and J lost 1, with 8 bases in between. The CDR3 runs 14 residues. This CDR3 is CASSPGLNTGELFF. Written as DNA, the CDR3 is TGTGCCAGCAGCCCAGGGCTGAACACCGGGGAGCTGTTTTTT.

The gene calls are TRBV19 and TRBJ2-2; possible D gene TRBD1, 6 bases. V was trimmed by 6 bases and J by 1 base, leaving 12 bases between them. Germline V gives CDR1 LNHDA, CDR2 SQIVND (reference sequence). The CDR3 spans 15 residues. The DNA of the CDR3 is TGTGCCAGTAGGACTCAGGGGATGAACACCGGGGAGCTGTTTTTT. Amino acid sequence: CASRTQGMNTGELFF.